Following are 17 T cell receptor beta chains from one sample sequenced in a study of tumor-infiltrating lymphocytes in primary liver carcinoma. Alongside blood RNA obtained from unsorted whole blood, germline DNA was also extracted. With around 490 ng total RNA as template and a constant-region primer, TCR beta cDNA was made. Three rounds of nested multiplex PCR with slightly modified ARM-PCR produced TCR beta libraries. With TRBV1-TRBV30 forward primers and a C-beta reverse primer, the first two PCR rounds were run for 10 cycles each. From the multiplex PCR reads, TCRdb called clonotypes with MiXCR, one entry per CDR3 protein. Seen here are about 330,000 distinct CDR3 sequences, around 60% observed once, and the top ten hold about 6%. What was sequenced was peripheral blood. These receptor sequences come from a man aged 35 to 55 with primary liver carcinoma and hepatitis B virus infection.

This clonotype was counted ten times or more. The gene calls are TRBV12-3 or TRBV12-4 and TRBJ2-1, with TRBD2 identical over 10 bases. Unmatched junction bases numbered 12, after V lost 6 bases and J lost 4 bases. The CDR3 loop spans 17 amino acids. CDR3 sequence (DNA): TGTGCCAGCAGGAGTCGTAGGAGCGGGAGGGAATACAATGAGCAGTTCTTC. Its translation: CASRSRRSGREYNEQFF.

In this sample, this clonotype turned up many times. The V and J genes are TRBV4-2 and TRBJ1-6, with 8 bases identical to TRBD1. The CDR3 loop spans 15 amino acids. The germline gives CDR1 LGHNA, CDR2 YNFKEQ. Trimming took 4 bases from V and 5 from J; bases not matched to a gene: 4. The DNA of the CDR3 is TGTGCCAGCAGCCTGGACAGGGAAAATAATTCACCCCTCCACTTT. Translated: CASSLDRENNSPLHF.

This clonotype was picked up one time. This chain links TRBV6-5 with TRBJ2-2; TRBD2 is a possible D gene (6 bases). The V gene's germline CDR1 is MNHEY and CDR2 SVGAGI. The CDR3 contains 15 residues. V lost 6 bases to trimming and J lost 4 bases, with 15 bases between them. The CDR3 here is CASRHRTTLTGELFF. The CDR3 coding sequence is TGTGCCAGCAGACACCGGACTACCCTCACCGGGGAGCTGTTTTTT.

Notes on this clonotype: Given a much more abundant clone one base away, this may be a read error. This chain connects TRBV12-3 or TRBV12-4 to TRBJ1-6, with no clear D. The CDR3 length is 16 residues. The CDR3 is CDSSFKGLPYNSPLHF. CDR3 DNA sequence: TGTGACAGCAGTTTTAAGGGTTTGCCCTATAATTCACCCCTCCACTTT.

V usage is TRBV19 and J usage is TRBJ2-3, with TRBD1 matching over 10 bases. The V and J ends lost 0 bases and 13 bases, in that order; junction bases with no gene match: 10. The germline CDR1 and CDR2 sequences are LNHDA and SQIVND (reference sequence). CDR3 length: 15 amino acids. In nucleotides, the CDR3 is TGTGCCAGTAGTATAGAAAACGGGGACAGGGGACAGAAGTATTTT. Translating gives CASSIENGDRGQKYF.

Points on this clonotype: A clone one base away is much larger, so this may be a read error. J is TRBJ2-1 and V is TRBV6-1; 9 positions agree with TRBD1. Germline V gene data show CDR1 as MNHNS and CDR2 as SASEGT. This CDR3 contains 14 residues. CDR3 DNA sequence: TGTGCCAGCACTCCCGGGACAGGGTCCTATGAGCAGCTCTTC. Residues: CASTPGTGSYEQLF.

A note on this clonotype: Since the CDR3 does not end with the conserved phenylalanine or tryptophan, this likely comes from a read error. The V gene is TRBV11-2, the J gene TRBJ2-3; TRBD1 might be the D (6 bases). Germline lookup yields CDR1 SGHAT and CDR2 FQNNGV. This CDR3 has 14 residues. The CDR3 sequence is CASAQTGLTDTQYY. CDR3 DNA: TGCGCCAGCGCCCAGACAGGACTCACAGATACGCAGTATTAT.

The J gene is TRBJ2-7, the V gene TRBV5-1; no reliable D call. The germline CDR1 and CDR2 sequences are SGHRS and YFSETQ. The ends were cut back, 4 bases at V and 7 bases at J, with 18 bases in the middle. The length of the CDR3 is 14 residues. In DNA form, the CDR3 reads TGCGCCAGCAGCCCCTGGGCCCCGTTTGAGGAGCAGTACTTC. This encodes CASSPWAPFEEQYF. Full variable domain (rest looked up from reference TRBV5-1 and TRBJ2-7): KAGVTQTPRYLIKTRGQQVTLSCSPISGHRSVSWYQQTPGQGLQFLFEYFSETQRNKGNFPGRFSGRQFSNSRSEMNVSTLELGDSALYLCASSPWAPFEEQYFGPGTRLTVT.

For this clonotype: An end of the junction does not agree with germline; a read error may underlie this. The V and J genes are TRBV11-2 and TRBJ2-7; D possibly corresponds to TRBD2 (5 bases). CDR1 is SGHAT and CDR2 is FQNNGV in the germline V gene. This CDR3 is built from 15 residues. CDR3 sequence reads: CGSGLEFGLSNEQYF. CDR3 coding DNA: TGTGGCAGCGGCTTAGAATTTGGGTTAAGCAACGAGCAGTACTTC.

Notes on this clonotype: Germline is not matched at one junction end, which may reflect a read error. The chain uses TRBV28 and TRBJ2-3; TRBD2 aligns across 7 bases. Per germline, CDR1 MDHEN and CDR2 SYDVKM. The length of the CDR3 is 14 residues. In nucleotides, the CDR3 is TGTGCCAGCAGTGATCCGGGAGGAACAGATATGCAGTATTTT. It is translated as CASSDPGGTDMQYF.

The V gene is TRBV24-1, the J gene TRBJ2-1; D is undetermined. The CDR3 spans 13 residues. V lost 11 bases and J lost 5, with 15 bases in between. Germline-derived CDR1 and CDR2 are KGHDR and SFDVKD. Here the CDR3 reads CASSRNRDNEQFF. Here the CDR3 DNA reads TGTGCCAGCAGCAGAAATCGAGACAATGAGCAGTTCTTC.

Here the CDR3 DNA reads TGTGCCAGCAGCTTGCTGGATAGGTTTCGGGAGGGCTTATACTACGAGCAGTACTTC. Protein product: CASSLLDRFREGLYYEQYF. The rearrangement joins TRBV7-2 to TRBJ2-7; 8 bases map to TRBD2. This CDR3 has 19 residues. CDR1 SGHTA and CDR2 FQGNSA come from the germline V gene. With 3 bases clipped from V and 3 bases from J, the junction kept 19 bases outside the gene matches.

This clonotype was recorded only once. A much larger clone differs from this one at a single base, so this may be a read error. This chain joins TRBV6-2 or TRBV6-3 and TRBJ2-6; tentatively, D is TRBD1 (5 bases). This CDR3 has 13 residues. V lost 8 bases, J lost 0 bases, and 5 bases lay in between. Looked up from germline, CDR1 is MNHEY and CDR2 is SVGEGT. CDR3 region: CASGASGANVLTF. The CDR3 bases are TGTGCCAGCGGGGCCTCTGGGGCCAACGTCCTGACTTTC.

The V and J genes are TRBV12-3 or TRBV12-4 and TRBJ1-1; the match to TRBD1 covers 9 bases. Trimming removed 6 bases from V and 3 bases from J; junction bases left unmatched: 8. The CDR3 has 15 residues. CDR3 protein: CASRTNRGLHTEAFF. The CDR3 DNA reads as TGTGCCAGCAGAACGAACAGGGGGCTTCACACTGAAGCTTTCTTT.

The J gene is TRBJ1-3, the V gene TRBV6-6; D uncertain. The germline V and J ends were trimmed by 0 bases and 4 bases, with 10 bases remaining between them. Germline V gene lookup returns CDR1 MNHNY and CDR2 SVGAGI (reference sequence). This CDR3 spans 15 amino acids. In nucleotides, the CDR3 is TGTGCCAGCAGTTACTCGTCCCAGGCGGGAAACACCATATATTTT. Its translation is CASSYSSQAGNTIYF.

Comments on this clonotype: A read error is possible here, since a much larger clone lies one base away. The rearrangement joins TRBV6-6 to TRBJ2-2; D is perhaps TRBD1 (6 bases). CDR1 is MNHNY and CDR2 is SVGAGI in the germline V gene (reference sequence). This CDR3 region has 16 residues. The CDR3 loop reads CASSSTGTFDTGEPFF. CDR3 sequence (DNA): TGTGCCAGCAGTTCGACAGGAACGTTCGACACCGGGGAGCCGTTTTTT.

A remark on this clonotype: A clone one base away is much larger, so this may be a read error. The chain employs TRBV6-2 or TRBV6-3 and TRBJ2-1, with a possible D match to TRBD2 (6 bases). Germline CDR1 MNHEY, CDR2 SVGEGT. The length of the CDR3 is 14 residues. The ends were cut back, 10 bases at V and 0 bases at J, with 13 bases in the middle. The DNA of the CDR3 is TGTGCCATCAGGAGTAGCGGCTCCTACAATGAGCAGTTCTTC. It yields the protein CAIRSSGSYNEQFF.